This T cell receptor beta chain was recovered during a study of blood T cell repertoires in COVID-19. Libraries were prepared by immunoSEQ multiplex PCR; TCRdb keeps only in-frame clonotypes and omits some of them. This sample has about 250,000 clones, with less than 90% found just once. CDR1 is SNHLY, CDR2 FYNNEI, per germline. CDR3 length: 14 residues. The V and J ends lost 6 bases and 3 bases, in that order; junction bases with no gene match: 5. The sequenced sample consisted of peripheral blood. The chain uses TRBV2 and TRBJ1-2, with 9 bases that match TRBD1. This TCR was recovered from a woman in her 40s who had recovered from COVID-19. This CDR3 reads CASRKQGADYGYTF. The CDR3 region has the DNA TGTGCCAGCAGAAAACAGGGGGCGGACTATGGCTACACCTTC. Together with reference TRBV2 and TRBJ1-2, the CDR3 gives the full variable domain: EPEVTQTPSHQVTQMGQEVILRCVPISNHLYFYWYRQILGQKVEFLVSFYNNEISEKSEIFDDQFSVERPDGSNFTLKIRSTKLEDSAMYFCASRKQGADYGYTFGSGTRLTVV.